The rows below give T cell receptor beta chains drawn from one sample of a study of OX40 agonist ivuxolimab in advanced cancers. Profiling relied on immunoSEQ multiplex PCR, and the TCRdb table lists in-frame clones only, not all of them. The top ten hold around 1.5% of the sample, which has about 53,000 clones, roughly 88% seen once. The sequencing here drew on CD4+ or CD8+ T cells sorted from blood, taken in a trial of the OX40 agonist ivuxolimab. All receptors come from an adult with an advanced solid tumor such as melanoma, head and neck, liver or kidney cancer. CDR3s include the opening cysteine and the closing phenylalanine or tryptophan. D genes are given only for firm matches. Some rows have no size entry. The others give once, few or many, or a class for an expanded clone.

size: -
V: TRBV20-1
J: TRBJ2-7
D: -
CDR3: CSARRSYEQYF
DNA: TGCAGTGCTAGAAGGTCCTACGAGCAGTACTTC

size: -
V: TRBV5-1
J: TRBJ2-5
D: -
CDR3: CASSPREGRETQYF
DNA: TGCGCCAGCAGCCCCCGAGAGGGGAGGGAGACCCAGTACTTC

size: -
V: TRBV29-1
J: TRBJ2-1
D: TRBD1
CDR3: CSAKGTGGYNEQFF
DNA: TGCAGCGCAAAAGGGACAGGGGGCTACAATGAGCAGTTCTTC

size: -
V: TRBV15
J: TRBJ2-1
D: TRBD2
CDR3: CATSNLIAGGDEQFF
DNA: TGTGCCACCAGCAACTTAATAGCGGGGGGCGATGAGCAGTTCTTC

size: -
V: TRBV10-3
J: TRBJ1-2
D: -
CDR3: CAISGRENYGYTF
DNA: TGTGCCATCAGTGGGAGGGAAAACTATGGCTACACCTTC

size: -
V: TRBV11-2
J: TRBJ2-7
D: -
CDR3: CASSITSYEQYF
DNA: TGTGCCAGCAGCATTACTTCCTACGAGCAGTACTTC

size: -
V: TRBV6-1
J: TRBJ1-5
D: -
CDR3: CASRDAQGRLQPQHF
DNA: TGTGCCAGCAGGGACGCACAGGGCCGCCTTCAGCCCCAGCATTTT

size: -
V: TRBV30
J: TRBJ2-7
D: TRBD2
CDR3: CAWRRTSGSYEQYF
DNA: TGTGCCTGGAGACGGACTAGCGGATCCTACGAGCAGTACTTC

size: once
V: TRBV7-2
J: TRBJ2-1
D: -
CDR3: CASSSQTSRNEQFF
DNA: TGTGCCAGCAGCTCGCAGACTAGTAGGAATGAGCAGTTCTTC

size: -
V: TRBV2
J: TRBJ2-3
D: TRBD1
CDR3: CASTGQGGTQYF
DNA: TGTGCCAGCACCGGACAGGGAGGTACGCAGTATTTT

size: -
V: TRBV5-1
J: TRBJ2-1
D: TRBD2
CDR3: CASRLAGDNEQFF
DNA: TGCGCCAGCAGACTAGCGGGAGACAATGAGCAGTTCTTC

size: -
V: TRBV10-1
J: TRBJ2-4
D: -
CDR3: CASSMDIEGIQYF
DNA: TGCGCCAGCAGTATGGACATTGAGGGCATTCAGTACTTC

size: once
V: TRBV6-1
J: TRBJ2-3
D: -
CDR3: CAITPTRRADTQYF
DNA: TGTGCCATCACCCCGACGAGGAGGGCAGATACGCAGTATTTT

size: once
V: TRBV6-5
J: TRBJ2-7
D: -
CDR3: CASSYSTPPTGGVQYF
DNA: TGTGCCAGCAGTTATTCGACCCCCCCGACAGGTGGAGTGCAGTACTTC

size: once
V: TRBV7-6
J: TRBJ2-3
D: TRBD2
CDR3: CASSYLSRQAGGTDTQYF
DNA: TGTGCCAGCAGCTACCTGTCCCGCCAAGCGGGAGGCACAGATACGCAGTATTTT

size: -
V: TRBV20-1
J: TRBJ2-3
D: -
CDR3: CSPTDTQYF
DNA: TGCAGTCCCACAGATACGCAGTATTTT

size: -
V: TRBV2
J: TRBJ1-1
D: TRBD1
CDR3: CASRLTQGPTEAFF
DNA: TGTGCCAGCAGACTGACACAGGGGCCAACTGAAGCTTTCTTT

size: once
V: TRBV30
J: TRBJ2-3
D: -
CDR3: CAWSGWNTDTQYF
DNA: TGTGCCTGGAGCGGATGGAACACAGATACGCAGTATTTT

size: -
V: TRBV28
J: TRBJ2-5
D: -
CDR3: CASSSPGAGQETQYF
DNA: TGTGCCAGCAGTTCCCCGGGGGCGGGGCAAGAGACCCAGTACTTC

size: -
V: TRBV4-2
J: TRBJ1-1
D: -
CDR3: CASSQVGKKNTEAFF
DNA: TGTGCCAGCAGCCAAGTAGGCAAGAAGAACACTGAAGCTTTCTTT

size: -
V: TRBV7-6
J: TRBJ1-1
D: -
CDR3: CASSLGPQNRAFF
DNA: TGTGCCAGCAGCCTCGGGCCCCAGAACAGGGCTTTCTTT

size: once
V: TRBV11-2
J: TRBJ2-1
D: -
CDR3: CASGPGWDSGEQFF
DNA: TGTGCCAGCGGCCCAGGATGGGATTCAGGGGAGCAGTTCTTC

size: -
V: TRBV19
J: TRBJ1-1
D: -
CDR3: CASSRQAGNTEAFF
DNA: TGTGCCAGTAGTCGACAGGCAGGTAACACTGAAGCTTTCTTT

size: -
V: TRBV11-2
J: TRBJ1-1
D: -
CDR3: CASSLGQNTEAFF
DNA: TGTGCCAGCAGCTTGGGACAGAACACTGAAGCTTTCTTT

size: once
V: TRBV28
J: TRBJ2-7
D: -
CDR3: CASSLGGPYEQYF
DNA: TGTGCCAGCAGCCTTGGGGGCCCCTACGAGCAGTACTTC

size: once
V: TRBV27
J: TRBJ2-1
D: TRBD1
CDR3: CASNKQGAYNEQFF
DNA: TGTGCCAGCAACAAACAGGGGGCCTACAATGAGCAGTTCTTC

size: once
V: TRBV6-1
J: TRBJ1-4
D: -
CDR3: CASSDGFGSSLANEKLFF
DNA: TGTGCCAGCAGTGATGGGTTCGGTTCGTCCTTGGCTAATGAAAAACTGTTTTTT

size: -
V: TRBV5-4
J: TRBJ2-5
D: TRBD2
CDR3: CASSLVSAGGSQYF
DNA: TGTGCCAGCAGCTTGGTCTCAGCGGGAGGGTCCCAGTACTTC

size: -
V: TRBV5-1
J: TRBJ1-2
D: -
CDR3: CASSLAAGYGYTF
DNA: TGCGCCAGCAGCTTGGCGGCAGGGTATGGCTACACCTTC

size: -
V: TRBV29-1
J: TRBJ2-6
D: -
CDR3: CSVRSGANVLTF
DNA: TGCAGCGTGAGGTCTGGGGCCAACGTCCTGACTTTC

size: -
V: TRBV6-6
J: TRBJ1-3
D: TRBD1
CDR3: CASSRDRGAGNTIYF
DNA: TGTGCCAGCAGCCGGGACAGGGGAGCGGGAAACACCATATATTTT

size: -
V: TRBV5-8
J: TRBJ2-1
D: -
CDR3: CASSLGALGYNEQFF
DNA: TGTGCCAGCAGCTTGGGGGCTCTTGGCTACAATGAGCAGTTCTTC

size: -
V: TRBV5-8
J: TRBJ1-3
D: TRBD1
CDR3: CASSSRTGGGNTIYF
DNA: TGTGCCAGCAGCTCCCGGACAGGGGGAGGAAACACCATATATTTT

size: -
V: TRBV28
J: TRBJ2-3
D: TRBD1
CDR3: CASSTRRDRGFSLDTQYF
DNA: TGTGCCAGCAGTACGCGCCGGGACAGGGGTTTTTCGTTGGATACGCAGTATTTT

size: -
V: TRBV5-1
J: TRBJ2-2
D: -
CDR3: CASSPGTVTGELFF
DNA: TGCGCCAGCAGCCCCGGGACGGTCACCGGGGAGCTGTTTTTT

size: -
V: TRBV23-1
J: TRBJ2-4
D: -
CDR3: CASSLSGQGGPEKNIQYF
DNA: TGCGCCAGCAGTCTCTCGGGGCAGGGTGGGCCTGAAAAAAACATTCAGTACTTC

size: -
V: TRBV18
J: TRBJ2-3
D: -
CDR3: CASSPPAADTQYF
DNA: TGTGCCAGCTCACCACCCGCGGCGGATACGCAGTATTTT

size: -
V: TRBV6-5
J: TRBJ1-2
D: -
CDR3: CASSSWDGNYGYTF
DNA: TGTGCCAGCAGTTCGTGGGACGGCAACTATGGCTACACCTTC

size: -
V: TRBV7-2
J: TRBJ2-7
D: -
CDR3: CASRRNQGHEQYF
DNA: TGTGCCAGCAGACGCAATCAGGGACACGAGCAGTACTTC

size: -
V: TRBV2
J: TRBJ2-1
D: TRBD2
CDR3: CASSEGLAASYNEQFF
DNA: TGTGCCAGCAGTGAGGGACTAGCGGCCTCCTACAATGAGCAGTTCTTC

size: -
V: TRBV29-1
J: TRBJ2-3
D: -
CDR3: CSVAVVTDTQYF
DNA: TGCAGCGTTGCTGTAGTCACAGATACGCAGTATTTT

size: -
V: TRBV4-1
J: TRBJ2-3
D: -
CDR3: CASSALTDTQYF
DNA: TGCGCCAGCAGCGCCTTGACAGATACGCAGTATTTT